Each of the 16 T cell receptor beta chains below was sequenced from the same sample in a study of blood T cell repertoires in COVID-19. The table came from immunoSEQ multiplex PCR; TCRdb's copy has only in-frame clones and leaves some out. The table shows roughly 230,000 clones, with 80% to 85% occurring only once. The specimen was PBMCs or T cells enriched from blood (not recorded which). These receptors all come from a middle-aged man who had recovered from COVID-19.

The V gene is TRBV12-5, the J gene TRBJ1-1; the D gene is possibly TRBD1 (5 bases). Germline V gives CDR1 LGHNT, CDR2 FRNRAP. Trimming took 0 bases from V and 0 from J, leaving 11 bases between them. The CDR3 is made up of 16 amino acids. CDR3 in amino acids: CASGLVKKGMNTEAFF. For the CDR3, the DNA is TGTGCTAGTGGTTTGGTAAAGAAGGGGATGAACACTGAAGCTTTCTTT.

This clone was found a few times. The chain has TRBV7-9 and TRBJ2-7, with D hard to call. The V and J ends lost 2 bases and 7 bases respectively, with 6 bases between them. This CDR3 region has 11 residues. From germline, CDR1 is SEHNR and CDR2 FQNEAQ (reference sequence). The CDR3 sequence: CASSLNQEQYF. The CDR3 nucleotides are TGTGCCAGCAGCTTAAACCAGGAGCAGTACTTC.

The sample holds a few counts of this clone. The rearrangement links TRBV7-2 to TRBJ2-7, with TRBD1 as a possible D gene (6 bases). The CDR3 consists of 15 residues. Per germline, CDR1 SGHTA and CDR2 FQGNSA. V lost 3 bases to trimming and J lost 1 base, with 13 bases between them. CDR3 in DNA: TGTGCCAGCAGCTTGCCGGGACACCTTTCCTACGAGCAGTACTTC. Translation: CASSLPGHLSYEQYF.

The V gene is TRBV5-1, the J gene TRBJ2-7; 13 bases are a match to TRBD2. V lost 6 bases, J lost 4 bases, and 7 bases stayed unmatched. Germline V gene data show CDR1 as SGHRS and CDR2 as YFSETQ. This CDR3 is built from 15 residues. The CDR3 here is CASTSGLAGTYEQYF. Written as DNA, the CDR3 is TGCGCCAGCACCTCGGGACTAGCGGGAACATACGAGCAGTACTTC.

The V call is TRBV7-9, the J call TRBJ2-3, with 8 positions matching TRBD2. Germline CDR1 reads SEHNR; CDR2 reads FQNEAQ (reference sequence). CDR3 size: 17 residues. Unmatched junction bases numbered 18, after V lost 7 bases and J lost 6 bases. CDR3 in amino acids: CASTRTPPSGRTDTQYF. The CDR3 bases are TGTGCCAGCACCAGAACCCCCCCCAGCGGGAGAACGGATACGCAGTATTTT.

The genes are TRBV14 and TRBJ2-7; tentatively, D is TRBD1 (6 bases). Between the trimmed V and J ends, which lost 3 bases and 6 bases, there was a span of 15 bases. This CDR3 contains 14 residues. The germline gives CDR1 SGHDN, CDR2 FVKESK. CDR3 coding DNA: TGTGCCAGCAGCCAGGTACAGGGCGGCGGCGAGCAGTACTTC. It translates to CASSQVQGGGEQYF.

The chain carries TRBV14 and TRBJ2-1; TRBD2 matches 12 bases. Germline V gene data show CDR1 as SGHDN and CDR2 as FVKESK. Trimming at V came to 6 bases and at J to 5 bases, leaving 5 bases not matched to a gene. The CDR3 length is 15 residues. CDR3 sequence: CASRLLAGGNNEQFF. As DNA, the CDR3 is TGTGCCAGCAGACTACTAGCGGGGGGTAACAATGAGCAGTTCTTC.

This clone came up many times. The V and J genes are TRBV4-1 and TRBJ1-3, with D tentatively TRBD1 (5 bases). This CDR3 is built from 17 residues. Per germline, CDR1 MGHRA and CDR2 YSYEKL. V was trimmed by 4 bases and J by 0 bases, leaving 16 bases between them. For the CDR3, the DNA is TGCGCCAGCAGCCGGGCAGGGCTGGTTCTCTCTGGAAACACCATATATTTT. This translates into CASSRAGLVLSGNTIYF.

This clone showed up just once. The CDR3: CASRSLGEYGYTF. CDR3 bases: TGTGCCAGCCGATCGCTAGGGGAATATGGCTACACCTTC. The V and J genes are TRBV6-5 and TRBJ1-2; possible D gene TRBD1, 5 bases. The CDR3 totals 13 residues. From germline, CDR1 is MNHEY and CDR2 SVGAGI. Deletions cut 8 bases from V and 5 bases from J, with 15 bases between.

This clone has just a few counts. The chain links TRBV19 to TRBJ1-4; 12 bases are a match to TRBD1. CDR3 length: 16 residues. V shed 4 bases and J 8 bases; nucleotides not matched to a gene: 8. Germline V lookup: CDR1 LNHDA, CDR2 SQIVND (reference sequence). The CDR3 DNA is TGTGCCAGTAGTACCGGGACAGGGGGCCTTTGGGAAAAACTGTTTTTT. The encoded protein is CASSTGTGGLWEKLFF.

This chain joins TRBV7-3 and TRBJ2-1; no clear D gene. The ends were cut back, 5 bases at V and 6 bases at J, with 14 bases in the middle. The germline CDR1 and CDR2 sequences are SGHTA and FQGTGA. The length of the CDR3 is 14 residues. The CDR3 loop is CASSPNQNLNEQFF. CDR3 in DNA: TGTGCCAGCAGCCCGAATCAGAATCTCAATGAGCAGTTCTTC. The full variable domain, with the rest looked up from reference TRBV7-3 and TRBJ2-1, is GAGVSQTPSNKVTEKGKYVELRCDPISGHTALYWYRQSLGQGPEFLIYFQGTGAADDSGLPNDRFFAVRPEGSVSTLKIQRTERGDSAVYLCASSPNQNLNEQFFGPGTRLTVL.

The chain combines TRBV10-3 with TRBJ2-2, with a weak D call TRBD2 (7 bases). The germline V and J ends were trimmed by 6 bases and 5 bases, with 10 bases remaining between them. CDR1 and CDR2 from the germline V gene are ENHRY and SYGVKD. The CDR3 is 13 residues long. The CDR3 DNA reads TGTGCCATCAGAGGGGGGGAAACCGGGGAGCTGTTTTTT. Its protein is CAIRGGETGELFF.

The rearrangement links TRBV6-5 to TRBJ1-4; unclear D gene. Germline V CDR1 and CDR2: MNHEY, SVGAGI. Trimming cost V 6 bases and J 0 bases, with 8 bases left between them. The CDR3 has 14 residues. CDR3 in amino acids: CASRFTATNEKLFF. CDR3 DNA sequence: TGTGCCAGCAGATTCACTGCAACTAATGAAAAACTGTTTTTT.

This clone was recorded a few times. The chain recombines TRBV7-8 with TRBJ2-7; 9 bases align to TRBD2. The germline V gene has CDR1 SGHVS and CDR2 FQNEAQ. The CDR3 extends over 21 amino acids. V shed 3 bases and J 3 bases; nucleotides not matched to a gene: 24. The CDR3 region is CASSLRFGGASGEYPIYEQYF. In DNA, the CDR3 is TGTGCCAGCAGCTTGAGGTTCGGAGGTGCTAGCGGGGAGTATCCAATCTACGAGCAGTACTTC.

The chain recombines TRBV25-1 with TRBJ2-2, with 7 nucleotides matching TRBD1. The germline V gene has CDR1 MGHDK and CDR2 SYGVNS. The CDR3 has 16 amino acids. Trimming at V came to 2 bases and at J to 6 bases, leaving 9 bases not matched to a gene. The CDR3 nucleotides are TGTGCCAGCAGTGAACAGGGAAGGGGGCTGGCCGGGGAGCTGTTTTTT. This translates into CASSEQGRGLAGELFF.

The CDR3 DNA is TGTGCCAGCAGCCACCGACTAGCGGGAGGAAGCACAGATACGCAGTATTTT. Translated, it gives CASSHRLAGGSTDTQYF. This chain connects TRBV3-1 (or the pseudogene TRBV3-2) to TRBJ2-3, with 13 positions matching TRBD2. Germline V gene data show CDR1 as LGHDT and CDR2 as YNNKEL (reference sequence). The CDR3 contains 17 residues. Losses at the gene ends were 3 bases for V and 0 bases for J; bases not matched to a gene: 3.